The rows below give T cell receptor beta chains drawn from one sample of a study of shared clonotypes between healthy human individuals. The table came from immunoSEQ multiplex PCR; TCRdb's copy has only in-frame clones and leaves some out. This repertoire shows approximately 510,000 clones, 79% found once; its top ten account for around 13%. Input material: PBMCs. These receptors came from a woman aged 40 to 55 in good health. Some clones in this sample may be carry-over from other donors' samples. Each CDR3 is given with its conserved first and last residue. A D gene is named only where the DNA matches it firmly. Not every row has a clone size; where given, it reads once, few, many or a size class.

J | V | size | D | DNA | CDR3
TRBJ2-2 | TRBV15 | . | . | TGTGCCACCAGCAGCAGTCGCAGGGCGGGGGAGCTGTTTTTT | CATSSSRRAGELFF
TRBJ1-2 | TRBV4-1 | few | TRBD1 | TGCGCCAGCAGCCAAGCGGGACAGGGGGCGTTTGGCTACACCTTC | CASSQAGQGAFGYTF
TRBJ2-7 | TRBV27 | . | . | TGTGCCAGCAGTTTCGGGACGAACCTCTACGAGCAGTACTTC | CASSFGTNLYEQYF
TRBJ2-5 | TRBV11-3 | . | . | TGTGCCAGCAGCTTAGACAGGGGCGAGACCCAGTACTTC | CASSLDRGETQYF
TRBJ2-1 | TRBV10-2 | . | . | TGCGCCACCGGACTTGGACAGTCCAATGAGCAGTTCTTC | CATGLGQSNEQFF
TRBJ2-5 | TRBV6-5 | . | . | TGTGCCAGCAGTACAGGAGAGACCCAGTACTTC | CASSTGETQYF
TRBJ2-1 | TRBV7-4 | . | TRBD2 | TGTGCCAGCAGCTCACTAGCGGGGGATGAGCAGTTCTTC | CASSSLAGDEQFF
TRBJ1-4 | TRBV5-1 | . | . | TGCGCCAGCAGCGACTTGGCAACTAATGAAAAACTGTTTTTT | CASSDLATNEKLFF
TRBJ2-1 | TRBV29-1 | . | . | TGCAGCGTTGTTAGGGGAACTAGCTCCTACAATGAGCAGTTCTTC | CSVVRGTSSYNEQFF
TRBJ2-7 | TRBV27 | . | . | TGTGCCAGCAGTTCCCCAACCTACGAGCAGTACTTC | CASSSPTYEQYF
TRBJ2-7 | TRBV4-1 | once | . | TGCGCCAGCAGCCCCTTCAGAGGGGCAGACTACGAGCAGTACTTC | CASSPFRGADYEQYF
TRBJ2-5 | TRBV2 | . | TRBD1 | TGTGCCAGCAGTGGACAGGGGAGTCTAGGAGAGACCCAGTACTTC | CASSGQGSLGETQYF
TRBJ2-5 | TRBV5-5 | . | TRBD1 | TGTGCCAGCAGCGTCCAAACCGCCGGGACAGGGGAATGGGAGACCCAGTACTTC | CASSVQTAGTGEWETQYF
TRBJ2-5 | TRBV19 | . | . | TGTGCCAGTAGTATGGGTCAGGGGTATGAGGAGACCCAGTACTTC | CASSMGQGYEETQYF
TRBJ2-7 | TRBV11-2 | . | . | TGTGCCAGCAGCTTCCCCCCCAGGGTCGGCTACGAGCAGTACTTC | CASSFPPRVGYEQYF
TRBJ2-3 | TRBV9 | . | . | TGTGCCAGCAGCCTAGAGGATACGCAGTATTTT | CASSLEDTQYF
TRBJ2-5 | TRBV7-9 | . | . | TGTGCCAGCAGCCCGGGGAGCGGCCGAGAGACCCAGTACTTC | CASSPGSGRETQYF
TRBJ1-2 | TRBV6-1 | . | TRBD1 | TGTGCCAGCAGTGCGAGGACAGGGGCAAACTATGGCTACACCTTC | CASSARTGANYGYTF
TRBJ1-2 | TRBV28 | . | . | TGTGCCAGCAGTTTCCCGAGACAGGCCCATAACTATGGCTACACCTTC | CASSFPRQAHNYGYTF
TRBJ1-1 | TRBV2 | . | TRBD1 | TGTGCCAGCAGGTGGACAGGGGCAGGCACTGAAGCTTTCTTT | CASRWTGAGTEAFF
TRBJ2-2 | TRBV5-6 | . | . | TGTGCCAGCAGCTTGGCAGATAGCTTGTACACCGGGGAGCTGTTTTTT | CASSLADSLYTGELFF
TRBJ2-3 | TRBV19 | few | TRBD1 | TGTGCCAGTAGCACCCTACAGGGGCAGACGGACGCAGATACGCAGTATTTT | CASSTLQGQTDADTQYF
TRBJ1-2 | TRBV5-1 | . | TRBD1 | TGCGCCAGCAGCTCCGGGACAGGTTCCCTCTATGGCTACACCTTC | CASSSGTGSLYGYTF
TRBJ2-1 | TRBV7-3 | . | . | TGTGCCAGCAGCTTAGGGGGAAAAAGGAGGAATGAGCAGTTCTTC | CASSLGGKRRNEQFF
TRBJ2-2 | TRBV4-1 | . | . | TGCGCCAGCAGCCCCACCAGGCAGGGGACGAACACCGGGGAGCTGTTTTTT | CASSPTRQGTNTGELFF
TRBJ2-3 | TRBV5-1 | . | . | TGCGCCAGCAGCTTGGCTCAGGGCTACTCTAGCACAGATACGCAGTATTTT | CASSLAQGYSSTDTQYF
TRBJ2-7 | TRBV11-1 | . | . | TGTGCCAGCAGCTTAGTAAGGACAGCGACCTGGGACGAGCAGTACTTC | CASSLVRTATWDEQYF
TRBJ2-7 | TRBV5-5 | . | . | TGTGCCAGCATTGAGGGACTGGGGCCCTACGAGCAGTACTTC | CASIEGLGPYEQYF
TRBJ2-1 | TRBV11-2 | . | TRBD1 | TGTGCCAGCAGCCCAGACAGGGGGTTCGGCAATGAGCAGTTCTTC | CASSPDRGFGNEQFF
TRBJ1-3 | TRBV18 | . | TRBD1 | TGTGCCAGCTCACCCCCCGGGACAGGGGGCGTAGGTACTGGAAACACCATATATTTT | CASSPPGTGGVGTGNTIYF
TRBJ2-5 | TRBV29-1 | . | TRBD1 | TGCAGCGTTGAAGGGGACAGCTCCCAAGAGACCCAGTACTTC | CSVEGDSSQETQYF
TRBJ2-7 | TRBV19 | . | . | TGTGCCAGTAGTTCGGGACACACCTACGAGCAGTACTTC | CASSSGHTYEQYF
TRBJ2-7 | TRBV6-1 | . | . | TGTGCCAGCAGTGACTATCCGGGTCCCTCCTACGAGCAGTACTTC | CASSDYPGPSYEQYF
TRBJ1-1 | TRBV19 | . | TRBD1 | TGTGCCAGTAGTGCAGGGGGGGACACTGAAGCTTTCTTT | CASSAGGDTEAFF
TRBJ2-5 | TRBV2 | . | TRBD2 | TGTGCCAGCAGTGCGAAAACCCTCGGGGCCGGGGGGGAGACCCAGTACTTC | CASSAKTLGAGGETQYF
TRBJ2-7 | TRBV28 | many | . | TGTGCCAGCAGTTTATGGCCCGACGAGCAGTACTTC | CASSLWPDEQYF
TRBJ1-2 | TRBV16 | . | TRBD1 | TGTGCCAGCAGCCAATCCTTTGACAGGGTAAGAGGCTACACCTTC | CASSQSFDRVRGYTF
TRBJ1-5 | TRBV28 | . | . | TGTGCCAGCGTGGAGGGGAATAACTATCAGCCCCAGCATTTT | CASVEGNNYQPQHF
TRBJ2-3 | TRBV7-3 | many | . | TGTGCCAGCAGCCACCCCAATGAGGATACGCAGTATTTT | CASSHPNEDTQYF
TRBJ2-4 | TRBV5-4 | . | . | TGTGCCAGCAGTCCAGACGTGGCGGGCGGCTTCAAAAACATTCAGTACTTC | CASSPDVAGGFKNIQYF
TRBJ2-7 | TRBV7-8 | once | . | TGTGCCAGCAGCCCCCTGGGACAAGGGGGCTCCTACGAGCAGTACTTC | CASSPLGQGGSYEQYF
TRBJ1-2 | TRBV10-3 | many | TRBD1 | TGTGCCATCAGTTCGGACAGGGTAGGCTATGGCTACACCTTC | CAISSDRVGYGYTF
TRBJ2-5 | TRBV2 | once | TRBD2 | TGTGCCAGCACCTGGACTAGCGGCCAAGAGACCCAGTACTTC | CASTWTSGQETQYF
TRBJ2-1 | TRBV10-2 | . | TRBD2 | TGCGCCAGCAGTGAGTCGGGACTAGCGGGAGTGGTGGGTGAGCAGTTCTTC | CASSESGLAGVVGEQFF
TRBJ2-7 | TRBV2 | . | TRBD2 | TGTGCCAGCAGTAGACTAGCGGGAGGACCCCCCTACGAGCAGTACTTC | CASSRLAGGPPYEQYF
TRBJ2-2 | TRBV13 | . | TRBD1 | TGTGCCAGCAGCTCAGGGGGCGGTGGCACCGGGGAGCTGTTTTTT | CASSSGGGGTGELFF
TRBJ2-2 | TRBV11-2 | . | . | TGTGCCAGCAGCTCTGCAGGGGTAGGCACCGGGGAGCTGTTTTTT | CASSSAGVGTGELFF
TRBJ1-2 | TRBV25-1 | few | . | TGTGCCAGCAGTGAAGGCGGGGGGGGCTACTATGGCTACACCTTC | CASSEGGGGYYGYTF
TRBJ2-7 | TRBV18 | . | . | TGTGCCAGCTCACCTTCTAGCTCCTACGAGCAGTACTTC | CASSPSSSYEQYF
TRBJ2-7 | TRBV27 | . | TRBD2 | TGTGCCAGCAGTTTATATTGGCGGGAGGGCGTCTACGAGCAGTACTTC | CASSLYWREGVYEQYF
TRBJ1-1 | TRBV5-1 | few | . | TGCGCCAGCAGCTTGGATCTGAACACTGAAGCTTTCTTT | CASSLDLNTEAFF
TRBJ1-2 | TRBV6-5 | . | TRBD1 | TGTGCCAGCAGACAGGGGGCGGGTGGCTACACCTTC | CASRQGAGGYTF
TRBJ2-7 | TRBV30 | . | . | TGTGCCTTCTCTCACGGGACAATCGGGAACGAGCAGTACTTC | CAFSHGTIGNEQYF
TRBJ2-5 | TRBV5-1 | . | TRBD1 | TGCGCCAGCAGCTTACAGGGGGCGATCCAAGAGACCCAGTACTTC | CASSLQGAIQETQYF
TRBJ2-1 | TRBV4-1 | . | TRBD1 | TGCGCCAGCAGCCAGCTCAGTCCGGGACAGGGGGGCCGTGAGCAGTTCTTC | CASSQLSPGQGGREQFF